This T cell receptor (beta chain) was documented in a study of beta chain features in type 1 diabetes. Whole-study results and caveats: There was a moderate but significant shortening of TCRB CDR3s in all four CD4+ subsets of Type 1 diabetes patients.

The investigators reverse transcribed all of the isolated RNA, so they sequenced expressed TCRB transcripts. Clones were read by immunoSEQ multiplex PCR, and TCRdb kept only the in-frame ones, dropping some. The table shows roughly 100,000 clones, with 25% to 35% occurring only once. The ends lost 4 bases at V and 7 bases at J; junction bases unmatched: 5. Germline V gene sequence: CDR1 SQVTM, CDR2 ANQGSEA. The CDR3 length is 12 residues. A remark on this clone: Its antigen remains unidentified.

The source is a young woman with type 1 diabetes. The V gene is TRBV29-1, the J gene TRBJ1-2; 8 bases are a match to TRBD1. The sample consisted of central memory CD4+ T cells from blood. The CDR3 DNA sequence: TGCAGCGTTGCTGGACAGGGCTCTGGCTACACCTTC. This translates into CSVAGQGSGYTF.